The 22 T cell receptor beta chains listed next were all sequenced from one sample in a study of regulatory T cells in long-lasting Graves disease. Time point of the sample: persistent/refractory GD, antithyroid drugs over 5 years with positive TRAb. From RNA extracted from PBMCs, the TCR library was made. CDR3 regions were amplified by Arm-PCR using iRepertoire HTBI primers to build TCR beta libraries. MiXCR was run by TCRdb on the multiplex PCR reads, yielding one entry per CDR3 protein. Among approximately 470,000 distinct CDR3 sequences listed, around 20% were seen once. Sequencing was performed on peripheral blood mononuclear cells (PBMCs), taken when the disease was refractory, from a patient treated with antithyroid drugs. The receptors here all came from a female donor with Graves disease.

About this clonotype: A read error likely explains this, since a far larger clone differs by one base. The chain joins TRBV6-9 to TRBJ1-2, with D uncertain. CDR1 and CDR2 from the germline V gene are MNHGY and SVAAGI. CDR3 length equals 12 residues. The CDR3 reads CASSSANCGYTF. CDR3 DNA sequence: TGTGCCAGCAGTTCCGCTAACTGTGGCTACACCTTC.

The sample holds many counts of this clonotype. One end of the junction varies from germline; a read error may be responsible. The genes are TRBV14 and TRBJ2-7; maybe TRBD1 (5 bases). CDR1 and CDR2 (germline): SGHDN, FVKESK. This CDR3 is built from 12 residues. For the CDR3, the DNA is TGCGCCAGCAGCCAGGGTCACTACGAGCAGTACTTC. It yields the protein CASSQGHYEQYF. Full variable domain (outside the CDR3, taken from reference TRBV14 and TRBJ2-7): EAGVTQFPSHSVIEKGQTVTLRCDPISGHDNLYWYRRVMGKEIKFLLHFVKESKQDESGMPNNRFLAERTGGTYSTLKVQPAELEDSGVYFCASSQGHYEQYFGPGTRLTVT.

There are many counts of this clonotype. This chain connects TRBV11-2 to TRBJ2-2; no clear D. Germline lookup yields CDR1 SGHAT and CDR2 FQNNGV. The CDR3 is 16 residues long. The V and J ends lost 4 bases and 1 base respectively, with 13 bases between them. The CDR3 nucleotides read TGTGCCAGCAGCTCCCTGACCACAGTGAACACCGGGGAGCTGTTTTTT. Protein product: CASSSLTTVNTGELFF. Full variable domain (rest looked up from reference TRBV11-2 and TRBJ2-2): EAGVAQSPRYKIIEKRQSVAFWCNPISGHATLYWYQQILGQGPKLLIQFQNNGVVDDSQLPKDRFSAERLKGVDSTLKIQPAKLEDSAVYLCASSSLTTVNTGELFFGEGSRLTVL.

The chain has TRBV4-1 and TRBJ2-7; possibly TRBD1 or TRBD2 for D (5 bases each). Trimming took off 0 bases at V and 2 bases at J, with 8 bases between the two ends. The CDR3 extends over 14 amino acids. Germline CDR1 reads MGHRA; CDR2 reads YSYEKL. The chain's CDR3 is CASSQEGVTYEQYF. The CDR3 bases are TGCGCCAGCAGCCAAGAGGGGGTCACCTACGAGCAGTACTTC.

In this sample, this clonotype turned up many times. The V and J genes are TRBV27 and TRBJ1-1; 12 nucleotides match TRBD1. Germline V gene data show CDR1 as MNHEY and CDR2 as SMNVEV (reference sequence). The V segment lost 4 bases and the J segment 7 bases; nucleotides outside the gene matches: 4. The CDR3 has 14 residues. This CDR3 reads CASSYGTGGGEAFF. DNA of the CDR3: TGTGCCAGCAGTTACGGGACAGGGGGCGGTGAAGCTTTCTTT.

This clonotype came up many times. A junction end diverges from the germline sequence, so it may reflect a read error. The CDR3 loop reads CASSVVVGNAEAFF. The DNA of the CDR3 is TGTGCCAGCAGCGTAGTCGTGGGGAACGCTGAAGCTTTCTTT. The V and J genes are TRBV9 and TRBJ1-1; D uncertain. The V gene's germline CDR1 is SGDLS and CDR2 YYNGEE. The CDR3 totals 14 residues.

Only a few counts were recorded for this clonotype. The chain combines TRBV15 with TRBJ2-1, with TRBD2 identical over 13 bases. This CDR3 spans 15 amino acids. With 9 bases clipped from V and 1 base from J, the junction kept 3 bases outside the gene matches. Germline assignment: CDR1 LNHNV and CDR2 YYDKDF (reference sequence). The CDR3 coding sequence is TGTGCCACGTCACTAGCGGGAGGGTCCTACAATGAGCAGTTCTTC. This codes for CATSLAGGSYNEQFF.

This clonotype was detected ten times or more. The rearrangement links TRBV12-3 or TRBV12-4 to TRBJ1-5; TRBD1 is a possible D gene (6 bases). Trimming left V 6 bases short and J 2 bases short, with 14 bases between. This CDR3 has 15 residues. CDR3 sequence: CASRTLGGGNQPQHF. The CDR3 DNA reads TGTGCCAGCAGGACCCTGGGGGGCGGCAATCAGCCCCAGCATTTT.

There are many counts of this clonotype. V and J are TRBV7-2 and TRBJ2-4; D unresolved. Trimming stripped 2 bases from V and 2 bases from J, with 10 bases between. Germline CDR1 SGHTA, CDR2 FQGNSA. This CDR3 spans 15 amino acids. CDR3 in DNA: TGTGCCAGCAGCTTAAGTGTATGGACCAAAAACATTCAGTACTTC. As protein: CASSLSVWTKNIQYF.

The chain carries TRBV5-1 and TRBJ2-6; D uncertain. The CDR3 runs to 16 residues. Germline loops: CDR1 SGHRS, CDR2 YFSETQ. The V end was cut by 4 bases, the J end by 0 bases, with 11 bases between. The CDR3 nucleotides read TGCGCCAGCAGCCCGGGCCCCCTCTCTGGGGCCAACGTCCTGACTTTC. Protein product: CASSPGPLSGANVLTF.

This clonotype has only a few counts. The chain carries TRBV6-1 and TRBJ1-2; the D is unclear. Germline V gene lookup returns CDR1 MNHNS and CDR2 SASEGT. The CDR3 is made up of 11 amino acids. V lost 4 bases and J 6 bases, leaving 6 bases between the germline ends. This chain's CDR3 is CASSGPNGYTF. CDR3 coding DNA: TGTGCCAGCAGTGGGCCCAATGGCTACACCTTC.

The chain employs TRBV25-1 and TRBJ2-7; D is uncertain. This CDR3 is built from 11 residues. In germline, CDR1 is MGHDK, CDR2 SYGVNS. V gave up 7 bases and J gave up 5 bases, with 9 bases separating them. The CDR3 DNA reads TGTGCCAGCACCCGGGTTGACGAGCAGTACTTC. This translates into CASTRVDEQYF.

This clonotype was picked up many times. The chain couples TRBV24-1 to TRBJ2-2; 9 nucleotides match TRBD1. Germline lookup yields CDR1 KGHDR and CDR2 SFDVKD. The CDR3 spans 13 residues. V trimming: 9 bases; J trimming: 8 bases; junction bases outside the gene matches: 6. The CDR3 here is CATEGQGRGELFF. CDR3 DNA: TGTGCCACCGAGGGACAGGGACGAGGGGAGCTGTTTTTT.

This clonotype was seen a few times. The chain employs TRBV7-9 and TRBJ2-1; D possibly corresponds to TRBD2 (6 bases). V lost 4 bases and J 0 bases, leaving 10 bases between the germline ends. The CDR3 runs to 15 residues. CDR1 and CDR2 from the germline V gene are SEHNR and FQNEAQ (reference sequence). The CDR3 spells CASSSDGSSYNEQFF. Here the CDR3 DNA reads TGTGCCAGCAGCTCGGACGGGAGCTCCTACAATGAGCAGTTCTTC.

The table lists this clonotype with many counts. DNA of the CDR3: TGCGCCAGCAGCCCAGTCCAACAGGGCTTCGAAGCTTTCTTT. It specifies CASSPVQQGFEAFF. The J gene is TRBJ1-1, the V gene TRBV5-1, with D perhaps TRBD1 (6 bases). The length of the CDR3 is 14 residues. Trimming cost V 4 bases and J 8 bases, with 18 bases left between them. CDR1 is SGHRS and CDR2 is YFSETQ in the germline V gene.

This clonotype appeared many times. This chain uses TRBV11-2 with TRBJ2-5; D is uncertain. V was shortened by 4 bases and J by 0 bases, with 12 bases between the two germline ends. This CDR3 has 15 residues. Germline-derived CDR1 and CDR2 are SGHAT and FQNNGV. The CDR3 nucleotides are TGTGCCAGCAGCTCCCTTGCAGGCTACCAAGAGACCCAGTACTTC. Residues: CASSSLAGYQETQYF. Full variable domain (outside the CDR3, taken from reference TRBV11-2 and TRBJ2-5): EAGVAQSPRYKIIEKRQSVAFWCNPISGHATLYWYQQILGQGPKLLIQFQNNGVVDDSQLPKDRFSAERLKGVDSTLKIQPAKLEDSAVYLCASSSLAGYQETQYFGPGTRLLVL.

This clonotype was observed many times. V is TRBV28 and J is TRBJ2-5, with D hard to call. The germline gives CDR1 MDHEN, CDR2 SYDVKM. The CDR3 is 15 amino acids. V was pared by 3 bases and J by 4 bases, with 15 bases between. The CDR3 is CASSFGPVRRETQYF. The DNA of the CDR3 is TGTGCCAGCAGTTTCGGCCCGGTTAGGCGAGAGACCCAGTACTTC.

This clonotype was found a few times. The V gene is TRBV7-9, the J gene TRBJ1-5, with D maybe TRBD1 (5 bases). This CDR3 comprises 15 residues. Trimming removed 4 bases from V and 0 bases from J, with 10 bases in between. CDR1 is SEHNR, CDR2 FQNEAQ, per germline (reference sequence). CDR3 amino acids: CASSSSGDSNQPQHF. DNA of the CDR3: TGTGCCAGCAGCTCGTCGGGGGATAGCAATCAGCCCCAGCATTTT.

This clonotype has a count of ten or more. The chain combines TRBV20-1 with TRBJ2-2; D remains unclear. CDR3 length equals 8 residues. Looked up from germline, CDR1 is DFQATT and CDR2 is SNEGSKA (reference sequence). As DNA, the CDR3 is TGCAGCTCCAGGGAGCTGTTTTTT. Translated, it gives CSSRELFF.

This clonotype was found many times. The gene calls are TRBV6-2 or TRBV6-3 and TRBJ2-7; tentative D call: TRBD1 (6 bases). This CDR3 has 13 residues. Trimming removed 6 bases at V and 4 bases at J, with 13 bases between. Germline V CDR1 and CDR2: MNHEY, SVGEGT. Written as DNA, the CDR3 is TGTGCCAGCAGCCCGGGACATCTGTACGAGCAGTACTTC. Translated, it gives CASSPGHLYEQYF.

This clonotype appeared many times. V usage is TRBV28 and J usage is TRBJ1-1; 8 nucleotides agree with TRBD1. This CDR3 contains 14 residues. Germline V lookup: CDR1 MDHEN, CDR2 SYDVKM. The trim removed 2 bases at V and 5 bases at J, leaving 4 bases unmatched. CDR3 protein: CASSLLRGLTEAFF. CDR3 DNA sequence: TGTGCCAGCAGTTTACTCAGGGGGCTGACTGAAGCTTTCTTT.

This rearrangement joins TRBV11-2 to TRBJ2-7; D gene ambiguous. The CDR3 runs 16 residues. CDR1 and CDR2 from the germline V gene are SGHAT and FQNNGV. V lost 5 bases and J 0 bases, leaving 17 bases between the germline ends. The CDR3 DNA is TGTGCCAGCAGCGAATATCCTACGGGTAGCTCCTACGAGCAGTACTTC. It specifies CASSEYPTGSSYEQYF.